The TCR beta chain described here comes from a study of cytomegalovirus exposure and HLA in healthy donors. Per the germline V gene, CDR1 is LNHDA and CDR2 is SQIVND (reference sequence). The CDR3 runs 16 residues. The V gene end was trimmed by 4 bases and the J gene end by 3 bases; junction bases not matched to a gene: 9. Primers: 60 Vbeta forward and 13 Jbeta reverse. Assay used: immunoSEQ multiplex PCR; TCRdb lists only in-frame clones, some missing. The sample contains some 200,000 clones, roughly 9.5% of which appear only once. The TCR comes from a woman in her thirties in good health and CMV-seropositive. The chain recombines TRBV19 with TRBJ2-1; 7 bases agree with TRBD2. Material: PBMCs. This chain's CDR3 is CASSTLSGTNYNEQFF. The CDR3 bases are TGTGCCAGTAGTACCCTGAGCGGGACTAACTACAATGAGCAGTTCTTC.